This passage covers 29 T cell receptor beta chains from one sample sequenced in a study of cytomegalovirus exposure and HLA in healthy donors (dated by TCRdb to 2016 to 2017). The protocol used for the library was the immunoSEQ multiplex PCR assay. The clones in this table, taken by TCRdb from immuneACCESS, are in-frame only. Not every clone is retained; where verified, under half of the shortfall comes from an unresolved V gene, and the cause of the rest is unknown. Here the sample has fewer than 400,000 clones; about nine tenths occur a single time. The top ten constitute around 0.84% of the sample. The sample comprised PBMCs. Receptors were obtained from a young woman in good health and CMV-seronegative.

The V and J genes are TRBV7-9 and TRBJ1-1, with D perhaps matching TRBD1 (6 bases). Germline CDR1 SEHNR, CDR2 FQNEAQ (reference sequence). With 5 bases removed from V and 1 base from J, the gap between germline ends came to 11 bases. The CDR3 spans 14 residues. CDR3 sequence reads: CASSHREKNTEAFF. DNA of the CDR3: TGTGCCAGCAGCCACAGGGAAAAGAACACTGAAGCTTTCTTT.

The chain combines TRBV10-3 with TRBJ1-2, with a tentative D call TRBD1 (6 bases). Germline-derived CDR1 and CDR2 are ENHRY and SYGVKD. V was shortened by 6 bases and J by 5 bases, with 13 bases between the two germline ends. The CDR3 extends over 13 amino acids. The CDR3 region has the DNA TGTGCCATCAGCCCCGGGACAACGTATGGCTACACCTTC. Translation: CAISPGTTYGYTF.

V usage is TRBV29-1 and J usage is TRBJ2-1; no firm D call. The CDR3 has 9 residues. Germline V CDR1 and CDR2: SQVTM, ANQGSEA. V was shortened by 6 bases and J by 12 bases, with 9 bases between the two germline ends. CDR3 nucleotides: TGCAGCGTAGATCGGTGGCAGTTCTTC. Protein product: CSVDRWQFF.

This clone showed up just once. This rearrangement joins TRBV2 to TRBJ2-7; D perhaps matches TRBD2 (6 bases). Germline V gene data show CDR1 as SNHLY and CDR2 as FYNNEI. The CDR3 loop spans 14 amino acids. With 1 base removed from V and 6 bases from J, the gap between germline ends came to 13 bases. The CDR3 spells CASSEDGGMGEQYF. The CDR3 DNA reads as TGTGCCAGCAGTGAAGATGGGGGGATGGGCGAGCAGTACTTC.

The V gene is TRBV7-8, the J gene TRBJ2-1; weak D call: TRBD1 (6 bases). The germline CDR1 and CDR2 sequences are SGHVS and FQNEAQ. Trimming took off 4 bases at V and 12 bases at J, with 13 bases between the two ends. The CDR3 runs 12 residues. The CDR3, as DNA: TGTGCCAGCAGCTCCACAGGGATGTGGCAGTTCTTC. Translated: CASSSTGMWQFF.

This clone appeared a few times. The chain uses TRBV18 and TRBJ2-1; TRBD1 matches at 9 bases. The V segment lost 5 bases and the J segment 10 bases; nucleotides outside the gene matches: 3. This CDR3 region has 12 residues. Germline CDR1 is KGHSH and CDR2 is LQKENI. CDR3 DNA sequence: TGTGCCAGCTCAACTGGACAGGGGGAGCAGTTCTTC. Its protein is CASSTGQGEQFF.

The V call is TRBV4-1, the J call TRBJ1-4, with D uncertain. V was shortened by 2 bases and J by 7 bases, with 8 bases between the two germline ends. The CDR3 extends over 13 amino acids. Germline CDR1 reads MGHRA; CDR2 reads YSYEKL. The CDR3 DNA is TGCGCCAGCAGCCAACAGGCCGGTGAAAAACTGTTTTTT. Translated, it gives CASSQQAGEKLFF.

The chain couples TRBV18 to TRBJ1-5; 7 positions match TRBD1. V lost 6 bases to trimming and J lost 0 bases; unmatched junction nucleotides: 5. Germline CDR1 reads KGHSH; CDR2 reads LQKENI. The CDR3 contains 15 residues. CDR3: CASSPTGDSNQPQHF. The CDR3 region has the DNA TGTGCCAGCTCCCCAACAGGGGATAGCAATCAGCCCCAGCATTTT.

The chain combines TRBV6-5 with TRBJ2-7; 9 nucleotides match TRBD1. Germline CDR1 MNHEY, CDR2 SVGAGI. This CDR3 has 15 residues. The V and J ends lost 4 bases and 3 bases, in that order; junction bases with no gene match: 7. CDR3 sequence: CASSSNTGGGYEQYF. In nucleotides, the CDR3 is TGTGCCAGCAGTTCAAATACAGGGGGCGGCTACGAGCAGTACTTC.

In this sample, this clone turned up once. V usage is TRBV11-3 and J usage is TRBJ2-1; 7 bases fit TRBD2. The V and J ends lost 4 bases and 8 bases, in that order; junction bases with no gene match: 11. Per the germline V gene, CDR1 is SGHNT and CDR2 is YENEEA. The CDR3 consists of 15 residues. The CDR3 protein is CASSSTSAGWDEQFF. In nucleotides, the CDR3 is TGTGCCAGCAGCTCCACTAGCGCGGGGTGGGATGAGCAGTTCTTC. The full variable domain, completed using reference TRBV11-3 and TRBJ2-1, is EAGVVQSPRYKIIEKKQPVAFWCNPISGHNTLYWYLQNLGQGPELLIRYENEEAVDDSQLPKDRFSAERLKGVDSTLKIQPAELGDSAVYLCASSSTSAGWDEQFFGPGTRLTVL.

The rearrangement uses TRBV5-1 and TRBJ2-3, with D unresolved. The CDR3 runs to 13 residues. Germline V lookup: CDR1 SGHRS, CDR2 YFSETQ. Trimming left V 0 bases short and J 3 bases short, with 5 bases between. The CDR3 nucleotides are TGCGCCAGCAGCTTGGTCCCAACAGATACGCAGTATTTT. Translated, it gives CASSLVPTDTQYF.

V and J are TRBV4-1 and TRBJ2-6; TRBD1 is a possible D gene (6 bases). The ends were cut back, 5 bases at V and 4 bases at J, with 18 bases in the middle. The CDR3 length is 17 residues. Germline V gives CDR1 MGHRA, CDR2 YSYEKL. The CDR3 loop is CASSYTGSFSGANVLTF. CDR3 in DNA: TGCGCCAGCAGCTATACAGGGTCGTTTTCCGGGGCCAACGTCCTGACTTTC.

This sequence joins TRBV29-1 and TRBJ2-5, with D perhaps matching TRBD2 (6 bases). This CDR3 comprises 16 residues. Per germline, CDR1 SQVTM and CDR2 ANQGSEA. V gave up 3 bases and J gave up 4 bases, with 21 bases separating them. This chain's CDR3 is CSVDRVGSLSGETQYF. In DNA, the CDR3 is TGCAGCGTTGATCGGGTCGGGAGCCTCTCGGGAGAGACCCAGTACTTC.

V usage is TRBV9 and J usage is TRBJ2-5, with no clear D. V was shortened by 0 bases and J by 2 bases, with 11 bases between the two germline ends. The CDR3 length is 15 residues. CDR1 and CDR2 (germline): SGDLS, YYNGEE. CDR3 loop: CASSVGSYSQETQYF. Written as DNA, the CDR3 is TGTGCCAGCAGCGTAGGGTCTTACTCTCAAGAGACCCAGTACTTC.

A few counts support this clone. The chain couples TRBV27 to TRBJ1-2; D not resolved. The germline CDR1 and CDR2 sequences are MNHEY and SMNVEV (reference sequence). The CDR3 runs to 13 residues. The V end was cut by 3 bases, the J end by 0 bases, with 5 bases between. CDR3 protein: CASSFSANYGYTF. The CDR3 bases are TGTGCCAGCAGTTTCTCAGCTAACTATGGCTACACCTTC.

The chain joins TRBV4-3 to TRBJ2-7, with TRBD1 matching 8 bases. V was pared by 0 bases and J by 3 bases, with 7 bases of the junction left unmatched. Germline V lookup: CDR1 LGHNA, CDR2 YSLEER. The CDR3 covers 16 residues. CDR3 loop: CASSQDGRQGSYEQYF. CDR3 bases: TGCGCCAGCAGCCAAGATGGGAGACAGGGGAGCTACGAGCAGTACTTC.

The rearrangement uses TRBV25-1 and TRBJ2-5; no reliable D call. The CDR3 spans 12 residues. V lost 3 bases and J 0 bases, leaving 2 bases between the germline ends. Germline values: CDR1 MGHDK, CDR2 SYGVNS. CDR3 residues: CASSDYQETQYF. In DNA form, the CDR3 reads TGTGCCAGCAGTGACTACCAAGAGACCCAGTACTTC.

In regard to this clone: Other DNA sequences within the sample encode an identical CDR3. The chain recombines TRBV7-9 with TRBJ2-7; no clear D gene. CDR3 length equals 12 residues. Trimming took 0 bases from V and 4 from J, leaving 4 bases between them. Germline V gives CDR1 SEHNR, CDR2 FQNEAQ (reference sequence). Here the CDR3 reads CASSLATYEQYF. The CDR3 DNA is TGTGCCAGCAGCTTAGCAACTTACGAGCAGTACTTC. Filled out from reference TRBV7-9 and TRBJ2-7, the complete variable domain reads DTGVSQNPRHKITKRGQNVTFRCDPISEHNRLYWYRQTLGQGPEFLTYFQNEAQLEKSRLLSDRFSAERPKGSFSTLEIQRTEQGDSAMYLCASSLATYEQYFGPGTRLTVT.

The chain joins TRBV28 to TRBJ2-5; 8 bases are a match to TRBD2. J gave up 2 bases and V 3 bases, and 2 bases lay outside the gene matches. This CDR3 is built from 14 residues. Germline V gives CDR1 MDHEN, CDR2 SYDVKM. The CDR3 coding sequence is TGTGCCAGCAGTTTCCCGGGAGGGCAAGAGACCCAGTACTTC. It translates to CASSFPGGQETQYF.

The chain links TRBV15 to TRBJ2-7; TRBD1 matches at 8 bases. Germline V CDR1 and CDR2: LNHNV, YYDKDF (reference sequence). The CDR3 runs 15 residues. V trimming: 3 bases; J trimming: 5 bases; junction bases outside the gene matches: 9. DNA of the CDR3: TGTGCCACCAGCAGTCCTCGGACAGGGAGGAACGAGCAGTACTTC. The encoded protein is CATSSPRTGRNEQYF.

This chain joins TRBV6-5 and TRBJ2-7; D is perhaps TRBD2 (6 bases). Germline V CDR1 and CDR2: MNHEY, SVGAGI. This CDR3 has 14 amino acids. Trimming stripped 6 bases from V and 3 bases from J, with 15 bases between. DNA of the CDR3: TGTGCCAGCAGATTAGCGGAGGTTGGCTACGAGCAGTACTTC. Its protein product is CASRLAEVGYEQYF.

The chain carries TRBV27 and TRBJ2-7, with a possible D match to TRBD1 (6 bases). Germline V gene lookup returns CDR1 MNHEY and CDR2 SMNVEV (reference sequence). The CDR3 has 15 residues. The V and J ends lost 4 bases and 4 bases respectively, with 17 bases between them. The CDR3 bases are TGTGCCAGCAGTTCAGAGTCAACAGGGATATACGAGCAGTACTTC. Translating gives CASSSESTGIYEQYF.

The gene calls are TRBV6-5 and TRBJ1-5; D perhaps matches TRBD1 (5 bases). The V end lost 5 bases, the J end lost 4 bases, and 12 bases lay between the germline ends. The CDR3 covers 14 residues. CDR1 and CDR2 from the germline V gene are MNHEY and SVGAGI. The CDR3 sequence: CASSGGTANQPQHF. For the CDR3, the DNA is TGTGCCAGCAGTGGCGGGACGGCGAATCAGCCCCAGCATTTT.

The gene calls are TRBV7-2 and TRBJ2-7; 11 bases match TRBD2. CDR1 and CDR2 from the germline V gene are SGHTA and FQGNSA. With V trimmed by 5 bases and J by 3 bases, 3 bases remained unmatched. This CDR3 spans 14 amino acids. The CDR3 DNA reads as TGTGCCAGCAGCACTAGCGGGAGCCACTACGAGCAGTACTTC. This codes for CASSTSGSHYEQYF.

V is TRBV5-3 and J is TRBJ2-7, with 9 bases matching TRBD1. TRBV5-3 is designated an ORF whose function remains uncertain. V lost 4 bases, J lost 1 base, and 6 bases stayed unmatched. The CDR3 contains 15 residues. The chain's CDR3 is CARSPGTGWSYEQYF. The DNA for the CDR3 is TGTGCCAGAAGCCCGGGGACAGGGTGGTCCTACGAGCAGTACTTC.

J is TRBJ2-7 and V is TRBV6-1; no reliable D call. Germline V gives CDR1 MNHNS, CDR2 SASEGT. The CDR3 extends over 14 amino acids. Trimming removed 7 bases at V and 0 bases at J, with 13 bases between. Here the CDR3 reads CASKTRLSSYEQYF. CDR3 bases: TGTGCCAGCAAAACGAGACTGAGCTCCTACGAGCAGTACTTC.

V is TRBV6-1 and J is TRBJ2-5, with 8 nucleotides matching TRBD1. J lost 2 bases, V lost 8 bases, and 7 bases had no gene match. CDR1 and CDR2 from the germline V gene are MNHNS and SASEGT. This CDR3 region has 14 residues. The CDR3 sequence is CASLDRGLQETQYF. The CDR3 DNA is TGTGCCAGCCTTGACAGGGGCCTTCAAGAGACCCAGTACTTC.

This clone showed up just once. The rearrangement links TRBV7-3 to TRBJ2-5, with 7 bases identical to TRBD1. The J segment lost 3 bases and the V segment lost 3 bases, leaving 4 bases of the junction unmatched. The CDR3 totals 14 residues. The germline CDR1 and CDR2 sequences are SGHTA and FQGTGA. This CDR3 is CASSFGGQEETQYF. In DNA form, the CDR3 reads TGTGCCAGCAGCTTCGGTGGACAGGAAGAGACCCAGTACTTC. The full variable domain, completed using reference TRBV7-3 and TRBJ2-5, is GAGVSQTPSNKVTEKGKYVELRCDPISGHTALYWYRQSLGQGPEFLIYFQGTGAADDSGLPNDRFFAVRPEGSVSTLKIQRTERGDSAVYLCASSFGGQEETQYFGPGTRLLVL.

J is TRBJ2-3 and V is TRBV9, with TRBD2 identical over 11 bases. CDR1 and CDR2 (germline): SGDLS, YYNGEE. The CDR3 is 14 residues long. Losses at the gene ends were 3 bases for V and 7 bases for J; bases not matched to a gene: 4. CDR3 loop: CASSARLAGNTQYF. The CDR3 bases are TGTGCCAGCAGCGCCCGACTAGCGGGAAATACGCAGTATTTT.